This T cell receptor beta chain was recorded in a study of OX40 agonist ivuxolimab in advanced cancers. Whole-study context: The dose of intravenous ivuxolimab that patients received every 2 weeks ranged from 0.01 to 10 mg/kg. The mean age was approximately 56 years, ranging from 23 to 79, with roughly four fifths of participants male.

Using immunoSEQ multiplex PCR, the repertoire was profiled, and TCRdb retains in-frame clones only, with some absent. This sample has approximately 120,000 clones; about nine tenths occur once, and the top ten carry 0.81%. The sequence came from an adult with an advanced solid tumor such as melanoma, head and neck, liver or kidney cancer. The specimen comprised CD4+ or CD8+ T cells sorted from blood, sampled in a trial of the OX40 agonist ivuxolimab.

CDR3 nucleotide sequence: TGTGCCACCAGGGCCGGGCCGCCCCATCAAACTAACTATGGCTACACCTTC. As protein: CATRAGPPHQTNYGYTF. The rearrangement uses TRBV28 and TRBJ1-2, with a weak D call TRBD1 (5 bases). This CDR3 spans 17 amino acids. Trimming stripped 10 bases from V and 0 bases from J, with 24 bases between. CDR1 and CDR2 from the germline V gene are MDHEN and SYDVKM.